The clone carrying this T cell receptor beta chain was recorded at least ten times. Antigen unknown. Compared with germline, one end of the junction differs, possibly owing to a read error. The CDR3 consists of 10 residues. Per germline, CDR1 SQVTM and CDR2 ANQGSEA. The entry originates in a study of CD8 T cells in ankylosing spondylitis. General observations from the study: Significant enrichment of disease-linked clones was reportedly seen in matched ankylosing spondylitis synovial fluid. Earlier literature documents some of the motif variants in reactive arthritis synovial fluid and blood. Clones linked to the disease showed a CD8+ phenotype. They occurred at relatively low frequencies in peripheral blood.

5'-RACE, quantitative and with molecular barcodes, yielded the TCR beta libraries. TCRdb independently ran MiXCR on the 5' RACE reads; one entry per CDR3 protein. Here the sample spans more than 150,000 distinct CDR3 sequences, 15% to 20% being singletons. Specimen: blood, either unsorted or a sorted T cell fraction (not recorded which). The TCR originated in a male donor between 5 and 29 years old with ankylosing spondylitis or in good health (not recorded which). V is TRBV29-1 and J is TRBJ2-5; TRBD2 is a possible D gene (5 bases). The CDR3: CSVDGDELFF. DNA of the CDR3: TGCAGCGTTGACGGGGATGAGTTGTTCTTC.